This TCR beta chain appears in the sequencing data of a study of blood T cell repertoires in COVID-19. Study-level information: T cells, B-cell-depleted T cells, or PBMCs provided the cDNA or gDNA that served as material.

Recruits, aged about 18 to 100 years, lived in 24 US areas. Participant-given clinical history determined each cohort assignment. The table lists this clone with a count of one. Germline CDR1 reads MNHEY; CDR2 reads SVGAGI. The CDR3 extends over 12 amino acids. Trimming removed 7 bases from V and 4 bases from J, with 9 bases in between. Assay: immunoSEQ multiplex PCR; the TCRdb copy retains only in-frame clones and omits some. This table holds about 260,000 clones, 85% to 90% found once. The rearrangement uses TRBV6-5 and TRBJ2-3, with D possibly matching TRBD2 (5 bases). This TCR derives from a woman younger than 45 with acute COVID-19. Sequencing was carried out using PBMCs or T cells enriched from blood (not recorded which). For the CDR3, the DNA is TGTGCCAGCATCCAGCGGCCAGATACGCAGTATTTT. Its translation: CASIQRPDTQYF.